Described below is a single TCR beta chain sequence and its context. Antigen unknown. The source of the sample is a study of cytomegalovirus exposure and HLA in healthy donors. The study's findings and limits: As was reported, the HLA-A and HLA-B alleles of most subjects were accurately predicted from TCR beta sequences. Among TCR beta chains, those listed as cytomegalovirus-associated numbered around 180.

Primers: 60 Vbeta forward and 13 Jbeta reverse. Some clones are missing from TCRdb's copy, which holds only in-frame ones; the method was immunoSEQ multiplex PCR. The profile shows 65,000 to 75,000 clones, roughly 74% of them singletons. This TCR was recovered from a woman aged 60-70 years in good health and CMV-seropositive. The specimen sequenced was PBMCs.

The CDR3 here is CASSYTGVRRETQYF. Written as DNA, the CDR3 is TGTGCCAGCAGTTACACTGGAGTACGTCGAGAGACCCAGTACTTC. The chain has TRBV6-5 and TRBJ2-5, with unresolved D. Per germline, CDR1 MNHEY and CDR2 SVGAGI. The CDR3 length is 15 residues. V was clipped by 2 bases and J by 4 bases, with 14 bases between them.